This T cell receptor beta chain was identified during a study of response to subunit inactivated influenza vaccine. This clonotype was detected only a few times. The target antigen is unknown. MiXCR, run by TCRdb on the RT-PCR reads, gives a single entry per CDR3 protein. The table lists roughly 670,000 distinct CDR3 sequences, approximately 14% of them singletons, with around 7.6% in the top ten. The study's findings and limits: T cells newly recruited by each seasonal influenza vaccination are few, the authors suggested.

The CDR3 loop spans 14 amino acids. CDR1 is SGHVS, CDR2 FQNEAQ, per germline. V dropped 3 bases and J dropped 0 bases, with 9 bases sitting between them. The chain carries TRBV7-8 and TRBJ2-7, with D tentatively TRBD1 (5 bases). Sequenced here: PBMCs from blood, sampled less than 15 days before vaccination. The receptor's source is a man in his fifties who received an inactivated influenza vaccine. The CDR3 is CASSFQTASYEQYF. In nucleotides, the CDR3 is TGTGCCAGCAGCTTTCAGACAGCCTCCTACGAGCAGTACTTC.